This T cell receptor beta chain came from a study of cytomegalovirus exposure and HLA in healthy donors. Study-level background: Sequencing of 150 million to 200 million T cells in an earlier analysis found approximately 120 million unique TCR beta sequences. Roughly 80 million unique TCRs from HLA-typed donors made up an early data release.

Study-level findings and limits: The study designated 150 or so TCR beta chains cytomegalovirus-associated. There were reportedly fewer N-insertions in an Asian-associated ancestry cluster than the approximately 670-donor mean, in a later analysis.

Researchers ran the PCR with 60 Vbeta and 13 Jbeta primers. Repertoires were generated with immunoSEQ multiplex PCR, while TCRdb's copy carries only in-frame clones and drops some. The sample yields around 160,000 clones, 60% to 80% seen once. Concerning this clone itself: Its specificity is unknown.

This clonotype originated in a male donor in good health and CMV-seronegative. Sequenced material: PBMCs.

CDR3 region: CASSQVGDQPQHF. The CDR3 DNA follows: TGCGCCAGCAGCCAAGTAGGGGATCAGCCCCAGCATTTT. The chain combines TRBV4-1 with TRBJ1-5; possible D gene TRBD1, 5 bases. Per germline, CDR1 MGHRA and CDR2 YSYEKL. CDR3 size: 13 residues. Trimming stripped 1 base from V and 5 bases from J, with 6 bases between.